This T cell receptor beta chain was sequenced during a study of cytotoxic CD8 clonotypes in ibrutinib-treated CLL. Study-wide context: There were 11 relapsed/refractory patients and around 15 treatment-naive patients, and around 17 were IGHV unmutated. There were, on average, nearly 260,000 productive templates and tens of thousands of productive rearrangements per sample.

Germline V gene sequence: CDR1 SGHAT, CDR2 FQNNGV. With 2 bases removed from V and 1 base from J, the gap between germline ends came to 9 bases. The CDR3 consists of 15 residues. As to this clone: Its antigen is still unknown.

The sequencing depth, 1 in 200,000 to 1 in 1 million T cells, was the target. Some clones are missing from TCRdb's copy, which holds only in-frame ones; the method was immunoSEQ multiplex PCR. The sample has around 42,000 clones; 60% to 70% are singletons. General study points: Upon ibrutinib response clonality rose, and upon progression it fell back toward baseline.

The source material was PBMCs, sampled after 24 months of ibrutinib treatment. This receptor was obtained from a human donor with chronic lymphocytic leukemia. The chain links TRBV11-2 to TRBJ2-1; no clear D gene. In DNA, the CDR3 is TGTGCCAGCAGCTTATGGGATGAGTCCTACAATGAGCAGTTCTTC. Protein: CASSLWDESYNEQFF.